The 26 T cell receptor beta chains given below trace back to one sample, sequenced in a study of T cell responses to AZD1222 COVID-19 vaccine. The data were produced by immunoSEQ multiplex PCR, yet TCRdb's version contains in-frame clones alone and is incomplete. The sample yields tens of thousands of clones, approximately 82% seen once. The sequencing here drew on peripheral blood, taken on day 0 of AZD1222 vaccination. These receptors all stem from an adult in good health.

This clone has only one observation. The chain links TRBV24-1 to TRBJ2-2; D is ambiguous. The CDR3 length is 12 residues. Per germline, CDR1 KGHDR and CDR2 SFDVKD. V was pared by 4 bases and J by 5 bases, with 4 bases between. The CDR3 sequence is CATSEPTGELFF. In DNA form, the CDR3 reads TGTGCCACCAGTGAACCTACCGGGGAGCTGTTTTTT.

About this clone: One end of the junction varies from germline; a read error may be responsible. The genes are TRBV7-7 and TRBJ2-5; TRBD2 matches at 7 bases. Germline V gene data show CDR1 as SSHAT and CDR2 as FNYEAQ (reference sequence). The CDR3 has 14 amino acids. As DNA, the CDR3 is TGTGCTAGCAGCTACGGGACTAACGGAGAGACCCAGTACTTC. Translated, it gives CASSYGTNGETQYF.

The chain recombines TRBV5-1 with TRBJ2-3, with no clear D. This CDR3 region has 15 residues. Trimming shortened V by 0 bases and J by 1 base, and 9 bases separated the two germline ends. The germline V gene has CDR1 SGHRS and CDR2 YFSETQ. CDR3 loop: CASSLGTIGTDTQYF. The CDR3 DNA reads TGCGCCAGCAGCTTGGGTACCATCGGCACAGATACGCAGTATTTT.

The V gene is TRBV6-5, the J gene TRBJ2-1, with no clear D. The CDR3 has 12 amino acids. V shed 6 bases and J shed 5 bases, with 8 bases lying between them. Germline V lookup: CDR1 MNHEY, CDR2 SVGAGI. CDR3 coding DNA: TGTGCCAGCAGCAGACTGGACAATGAGCAGTTCTTC. Protein: CASSRLDNEQFF.

The rearrangement joins TRBV27 to TRBJ2-7; D may be TRBD1 (6 bases). V was shortened by 6 bases and J by 5 bases, with 11 bases between the two germline ends. The germline gives CDR1 MNHEY, CDR2 SMNVEV (reference sequence). This CDR3 has 12 amino acids. CDR3 in amino acids: CASSPTGHEQYF. The CDR3, as DNA: TGTGCCAGCAGCCCTACAGGGCACGAGCAGTACTTC.

The V call is TRBV28, the J call TRBJ1-2, with TRBD1 as a possible D gene (5 bases). The germline gives CDR1 MDHEN, CDR2 SYDVKM. The CDR3 loop spans 15 amino acids. V lost 6 bases and J lost 2, with 16 bases in between. The CDR3: CASSLIQGLNYGYTF. DNA for the CDR3: TGTGCCAGCAGCCTCATCCAGGGCCTCAACTATGGCTACACCTTC.

This clone appeared a few times. This chain joins TRBV30 and TRBJ1-1, with D uncertain. Germline loops: CDR1 GTSNPN, CDR2 SVGIG (reference sequence). Trimming shortened V by 0 bases and J by 3 bases, and 11 bases separated the two germline ends. This CDR3 comprises 14 residues. The CDR3 DNA reads TGTGCCTGGAGTGTGGCAGGCGCATACACTGAAGCTTTCTTT. Protein: CAWSVAGAYTEAFF. The full variable domain, rest sourced from reference TRBV30 and TRBJ1-1, is SQTIHQWPATLVQPVGSPLSLECTVEGTSNPNLYWYRQAAGRGLQLLFYSVGIGQISSEVPQNLSASRPQDRQFILSSKKLLLSDSGFYLCAWSVAGAYTEAFFGQGTRLTVV.

This chain's CDR3 is CAWSVLYQGLAGELFF. The CDR3 DNA sequence: TGTGCCTGGAGTGTACTATATCAGGGCTTGGCCGGGGAGCTGTTTTTT. V gene TRBV30 combines with J gene TRBJ2-2, with D possibly matching TRBD1 (5 bases). Germline V gene lookup returns CDR1 GTSNPN and CDR2 SVGIG (reference sequence). Trimming took 0 bases from V and 6 from J, leaving 17 bases between them. This CDR3 contains 16 residues.

The chain is built from TRBV5-1 and TRBJ2-3; 9 positions agree with TRBD2. V was clipped by 7 bases and J by 1 base; unmatched bases: 4. Germline lookup yields CDR1 SGHRS and CDR2 YFSETQ. The CDR3 covers 14 residues. CDR3 sequence (DNA): TGCGCCAGCGGAGCGGGAGGCGGCACAGATACGCAGTATTTT. Protein product: CASGAGGGTDTQYF.

This rearrangement joins TRBV7-9 to TRBJ2-3; 8 bases fit TRBD2. With 5 bases clipped from V and 2 bases from J, the junction kept 15 bases outside the gene matches. The CDR3 spans 18 residues. In germline, CDR1 is SEHNR, CDR2 FQNEAQ (reference sequence). CDR3: CASSQTMASGGHTDTQYF. The CDR3 DNA reads TGTGCCAGCAGCCAAACGATGGCCAGCGGGGGACACACAGATACGCAGTATTTT.

This chain uses TRBV7-9 with TRBJ2-1; D unclear. CDR3 size: 12 residues. Trimming cost V 6 bases and J 9 bases, with 12 bases left between them. The germline gives CDR1 SEHNR, CDR2 FQNEAQ (reference sequence). The CDR3: CASRYSGGEQFF. CDR3 sequence (DNA): TGTGCCAGCAGATACAGTGGTGGTGAGCAGTTCTTC. Variable domain in full (rest from reference TRBV7-9 and TRBJ2-1): DTGVSQNPRHKITKRGQNVTFRCDPISEHNRLYWYRQTLGQGPEFLTYFQNEAQLEKSRLLSDRFSAERPKGSFSTLEIQRTEQGDSAMYLCASRYSGGEQFFGPGTRLTVL.

The chain employs TRBV7-9 and TRBJ2-2, with 12 bases that match TRBD2. Per germline, CDR1 SEHNR and CDR2 FQNEAQ (reference sequence). J gave up 6 bases and V 1 base, and 3 bases lay outside the gene matches. CDR3 length equals 16 residues. Here the CDR3 reads CASSLGLAGVAGELFF. The CDR3 coding sequence is TGTGCCAGCAGCTTAGGACTAGCGGGAGTTGCCGGGGAGCTGTTTTTT.

The V call is TRBV12-3 or TRBV12-4, the J call TRBJ2-2, with 8 bases identical to TRBD2. The CDR3 has 12 residues. The V segment lost 11 bases and the J segment 4 bases; nucleotides outside the gene matches: 3. The CDR3 loop is CAFGGGTGELFF. The CDR3 nucleotides read TGTGCCTTCGGGGGGGGCACCGGGGAGCTGTTTTTT.

The J gene is TRBJ2-2, the V gene TRBV4-3; 14 positions match TRBD2. CDR1 and CDR2 (germline): LGHNA, YSLEER. The ends lost 4 bases at V and 3 bases at J; junction bases unmatched: 7. This CDR3 has 18 amino acids. The CDR3 reads CASSPGLAGGPDTGELFF. CDR3 bases: TGCGCCAGCAGCCCAGGACTAGCGGGAGGACCGGACACCGGGGAGCTGTTTTTT.

The chain uses TRBV5-6 and TRBJ2-1; D might be TRBD2 (6 bases). V dropped 5 bases and J dropped 6 bases, with 18 bases sitting between them. Germline CDR1 SGHDT, CDR2 YYEEEE. This CDR3 contains 15 residues. This chain's CDR3 is CASRKTGTGANEQFF. CDR3 DNA sequence: TGTGCCAGCAGAAAGACCGGGACTGGGGCCAATGAGCAGTTCTTC.

This chain joins TRBV15 and TRBJ2-1; D is unclear. With 1 base removed from V and 0 bases from J, the gap between germline ends came to 7 bases. Germline V lookup: CDR1 LNHNV, CDR2 YYDKDF (reference sequence). The CDR3 is made up of 15 amino acids. Written as DNA, the CDR3 is TGTGCCACCAGCAGAGCCTGGAGCTCCTACAATGAGCAGTTCTTC. It encodes CATSRAWSSYNEQFF.

The J gene is TRBJ2-4, the V gene TRBV28; 8 nucleotides match TRBD2. Germline values: CDR1 MDHEN, CDR2 SYDVKM. The ends lost 3 bases at V and 6 bases at J; junction bases unmatched: 10. The CDR3 extends over 16 amino acids. The CDR3 nucleotides read TGTGCCAGCAGTTTTTCTAGCGGGTTGGAAGTAAACATTCAGTACTTC. Its protein is CASSFSSGLEVNIQYF.

This chain joins TRBV12-3 or TRBV12-4 and TRBJ2-3; no clear D. CDR3 length: 13 amino acids. Trimming cost V 3 bases and J 2 bases, with 6 bases left between them. Here the CDR3 reads CASSFVVTDTQYF. DNA of the CDR3: TGTGCCAGCAGTTTTGTCGTCACAGATACGCAGTATTTT.

This clone was seen once. This chain joins TRBV6-6 and TRBJ1-2, with TRBD1 identical over 9 bases. V was clipped by 5 bases and J by 1 base; unmatched bases: 5. The CDR3 covers 15 residues. Looked up from germline, CDR1 is MNHNY and CDR2 is SVGAGI (reference sequence). The CDR3 loop is CASSKRTGVNYGYTF. The CDR3 DNA reads as TGTGCCAGCAGTAAACGGACAGGGGTTAACTATGGCTACACCTTC.

This rearrangement joins TRBV6-6 to TRBJ2-1; 7 bases are shared with TRBD1. From germline, CDR1 is MNHNY and CDR2 SVGAGI (reference sequence). This CDR3 comprises 15 residues. Losses at the gene ends were 3 bases for V and 5 bases for J; bases not matched to a gene: 7. The CDR3 nucleotides are TGTGCCAGCAGTTATGGACAGGTAGCTGACAATGAGCAGTTCTTC. This gives the protein CASSYGQVADNEQFF.

J is TRBJ2-7 and V is TRBV29-1; maybe TRBD1 (6 bases). Germline loops: CDR1 SQVTM, CDR2 ANQGSEA. This CDR3 is built from 13 residues. The germline V and J ends were trimmed by 4 bases and 3 bases, with 13 bases remaining between them. DNA for the CDR3: TGCAGCGTTGTGGAACAGGGCGGCTACGAGCAGTACTTC. Translated: CSVVEQGGYEQYF.

As regards this clone: At one end, the junction sequence differs from germline, possibly due to a read error. The chain is built from TRBV7-9 and TRBJ1-6; TRBD1 aligns across 8 bases. CDR1 is SEHNR and CDR2 is FQNEAQ in the germline V gene (reference sequence). This CDR3 comprises 13 residues. In nucleotides, the CDR3 is TGTGCCAGCGGCGGACAGGGCGATTCGCCCCTCCACTTT. This codes for CASGGQGDSPLHF.

The chain couples TRBV27 to TRBJ1-1; D unresolved. Germline V lookup: CDR1 MNHEY, CDR2 SMNVEV (reference sequence). The CDR3 sequence is 14 residues long. The ends were cut back, 3 bases at V and 0 bases at J, with 8 bases in the middle. CDR3 sequence reads: CASSFAGMNTEAFF. The CDR3 nucleotides read TGTGCCAGCAGTTTCGCAGGAATGAACACTGAAGCTTTCTTT.

This sequence joins TRBV5-6 and TRBJ2-2; the D is unclear. V was clipped by 1 base and J by 5 bases, with 3 bases between them. The CDR3 covers 12 residues. Germline CDR1 and CDR2: SGHDT and YYEEEE. As DNA, the CDR3 is TGTGCCAGCAGCTTGTATACCGGGGAGCTGTTTTTT. This translates into CASSLYTGELFF.

The genes are TRBV28 and TRBJ2-7; TRBD2 matches 8 bases. CDR1 is MDHEN and CDR2 is SYDVKM in the germline V gene. The V gene end was trimmed by 3 bases and the J gene end by 3 bases; junction bases not matched to a gene: 1. The length of the CDR3 is 13 residues. The CDR3 sequence: CASSFLAGYEQYF. The CDR3 region has the DNA TGTGCCAGCAGTTTCCTAGCGGGCTACGAGCAGTACTTC.

This chain links TRBV28 with TRBJ1-1; 8 bases are shared with TRBD1. Germline CDR1 reads MDHEN; CDR2 reads SYDVKM. Trimming cost V 2 bases and J 0 bases; bases outside gene matches: 2. The CDR3 is 15 amino acids. This CDR3 reads CASSLGDRLNTEAFF. CDR3 in DNA: TGTGCCAGCAGTTTAGGGGACAGGTTGAACACTGAAGCTTTCTTT.